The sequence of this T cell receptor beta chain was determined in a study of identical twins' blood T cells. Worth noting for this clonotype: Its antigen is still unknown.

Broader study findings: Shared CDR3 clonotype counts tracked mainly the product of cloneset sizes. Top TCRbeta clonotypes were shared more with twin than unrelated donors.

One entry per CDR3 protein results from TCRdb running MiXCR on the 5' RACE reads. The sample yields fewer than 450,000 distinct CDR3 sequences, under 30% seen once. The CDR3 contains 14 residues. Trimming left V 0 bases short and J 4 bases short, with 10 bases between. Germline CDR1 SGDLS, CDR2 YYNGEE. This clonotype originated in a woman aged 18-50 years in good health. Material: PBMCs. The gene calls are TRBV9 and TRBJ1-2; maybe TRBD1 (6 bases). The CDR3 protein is CASSVVGASYGYTF. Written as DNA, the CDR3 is TGTGCCAGCAGCGTAGTGGGGGCGAGCTATGGCTACACCTTC.